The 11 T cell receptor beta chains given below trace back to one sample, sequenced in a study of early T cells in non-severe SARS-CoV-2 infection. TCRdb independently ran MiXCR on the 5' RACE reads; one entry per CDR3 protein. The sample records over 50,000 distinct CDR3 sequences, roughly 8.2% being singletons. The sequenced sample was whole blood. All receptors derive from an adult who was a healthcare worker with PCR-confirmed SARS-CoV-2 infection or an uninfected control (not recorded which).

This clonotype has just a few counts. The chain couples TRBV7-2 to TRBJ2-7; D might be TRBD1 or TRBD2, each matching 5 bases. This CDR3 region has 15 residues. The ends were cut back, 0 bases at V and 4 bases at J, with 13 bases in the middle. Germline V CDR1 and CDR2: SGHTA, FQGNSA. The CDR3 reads CASSLARGPQYEQYF. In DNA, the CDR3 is TGTGCCAGCAGCTTAGCCCGGGGCCCGCAATACGAGCAGTACTTC. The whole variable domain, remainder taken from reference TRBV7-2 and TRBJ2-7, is GAGVSQSPSNKVTEKGKDVELRCDPISGHTALYWYRQSLGQGLEFLIYFQGNSAPDKSGLPSDRFSAERTGGSVSTLTIQRTQQEDSAVYLCASSLARGPQYEQYFGPGTRLTVT.

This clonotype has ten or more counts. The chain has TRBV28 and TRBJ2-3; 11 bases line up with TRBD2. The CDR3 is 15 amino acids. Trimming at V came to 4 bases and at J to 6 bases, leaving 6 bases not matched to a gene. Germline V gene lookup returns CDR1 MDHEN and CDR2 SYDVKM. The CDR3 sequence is CASSSLAGAGDTQYF. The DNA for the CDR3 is TGTGCCAGCAGTTCACTAGCGGGAGCCGGTGATACGCAGTATTTT.

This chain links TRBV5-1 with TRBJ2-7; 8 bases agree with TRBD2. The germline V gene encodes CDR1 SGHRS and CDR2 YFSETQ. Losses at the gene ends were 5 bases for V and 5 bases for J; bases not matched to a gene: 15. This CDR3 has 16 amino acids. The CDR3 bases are TGCGCCAGCAGATACCAGCCGGGACTAGTTGCCGACGAGCAGTACTTC. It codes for CASRYQPGLVADEQYF.

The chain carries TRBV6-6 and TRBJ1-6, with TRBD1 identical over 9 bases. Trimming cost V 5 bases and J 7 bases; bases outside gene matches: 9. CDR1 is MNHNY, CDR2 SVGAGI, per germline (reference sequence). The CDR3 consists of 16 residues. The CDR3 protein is CASSRSPDRGNSPLHF. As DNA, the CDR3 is TGTGCCAGCAGTCGATCCCCCGACAGGGGGAATTCACCCCTCCACTTT.

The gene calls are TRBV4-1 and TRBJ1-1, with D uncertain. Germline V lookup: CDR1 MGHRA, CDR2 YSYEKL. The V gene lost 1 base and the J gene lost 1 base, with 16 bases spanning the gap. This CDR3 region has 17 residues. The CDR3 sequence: CASSQGFLIGGNTEAFF. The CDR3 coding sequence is TGCGCCAGCAGCCAAGGGTTTCTCATCGGAGGGAACACTGAAGCTTTCTTT.

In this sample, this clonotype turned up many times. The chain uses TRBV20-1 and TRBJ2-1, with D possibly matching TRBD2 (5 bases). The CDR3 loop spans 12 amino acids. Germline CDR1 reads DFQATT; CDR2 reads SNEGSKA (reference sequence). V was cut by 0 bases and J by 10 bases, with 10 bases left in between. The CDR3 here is CSARDRLSEQFF. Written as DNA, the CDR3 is TGCAGTGCTAGAGATAGACTATCGGAGCAGTTCTTC.

The CDR3 region has the DNA TGTGCCAGCAGTGAAGCGCGAGGGGGGGCGCAGTATTTT. Its protein product is CASSEARGGAQYF. The chain has TRBV2 and TRBJ2-3; possible D gene TRBD2, 7 bases. The CDR3 totals 13 residues. From germline, CDR1 is SNHLY and CDR2 FYNNEI. Trimming removed 0 bases at V and 10 bases at J, with 11 bases between.

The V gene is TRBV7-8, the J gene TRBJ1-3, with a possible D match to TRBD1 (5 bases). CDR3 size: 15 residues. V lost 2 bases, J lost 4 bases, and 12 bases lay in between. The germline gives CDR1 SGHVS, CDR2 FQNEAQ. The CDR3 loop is CASSLSPGTGNTIYF. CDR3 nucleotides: TGTGCCAGCAGCTTAAGCCCTGGGACGGGAAACACCATATATTTT.

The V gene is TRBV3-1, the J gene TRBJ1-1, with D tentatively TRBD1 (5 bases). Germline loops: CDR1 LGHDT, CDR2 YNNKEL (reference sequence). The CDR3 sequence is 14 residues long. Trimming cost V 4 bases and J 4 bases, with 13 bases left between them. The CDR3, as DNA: TGTGCCAGCAGCCTCAGGGAGGAGGGCACTGAAGCTTTCTTT. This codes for CASSLREEGTEAFF.

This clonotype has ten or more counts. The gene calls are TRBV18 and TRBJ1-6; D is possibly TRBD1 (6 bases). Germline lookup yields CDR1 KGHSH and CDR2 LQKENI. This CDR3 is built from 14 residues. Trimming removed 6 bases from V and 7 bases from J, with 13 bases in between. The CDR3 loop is CASSPEGGNSPLHF. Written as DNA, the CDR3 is TGTGCCAGCTCCCCCGAGGGGGGGAATTCACCCCTCCACTTT. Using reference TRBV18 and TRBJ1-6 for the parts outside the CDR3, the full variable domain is NAGVMQNPRHLVRRRGQEARLRCSPMKGHSHVYWYRQLPEEGLKFMVYLQKENIIDESGMPKERFSAEFPKEGPSILRIQQVVRGDSAAYFCASSPEGGNSPLHFGNGTRLTVT.

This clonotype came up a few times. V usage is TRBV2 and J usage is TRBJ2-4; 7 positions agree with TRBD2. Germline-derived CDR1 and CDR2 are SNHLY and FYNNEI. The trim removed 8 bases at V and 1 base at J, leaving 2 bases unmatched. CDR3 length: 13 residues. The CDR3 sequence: CASFGGAKNIQYF. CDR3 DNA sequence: TGTGCCAGCTTCGGGGGGGCCAAAAACATTCAGTACTTC.